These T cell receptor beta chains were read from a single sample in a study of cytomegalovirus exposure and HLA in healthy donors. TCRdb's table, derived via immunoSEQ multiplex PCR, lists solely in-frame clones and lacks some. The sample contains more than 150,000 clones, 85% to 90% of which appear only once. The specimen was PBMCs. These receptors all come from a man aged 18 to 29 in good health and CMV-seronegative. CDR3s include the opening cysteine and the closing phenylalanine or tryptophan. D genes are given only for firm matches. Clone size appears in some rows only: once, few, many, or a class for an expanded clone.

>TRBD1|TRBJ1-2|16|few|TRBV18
TGTGCCAGCTCACCACCGGACAGGAGAAGGGGCTATGGCTACACCTTC
CASSPPDRRRGYGYTF
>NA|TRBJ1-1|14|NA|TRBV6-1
TGTGCCAGCAGTGATCTGACACTGAACACTGAAGCTTTCTTT
CASSDLTLNTEAFF
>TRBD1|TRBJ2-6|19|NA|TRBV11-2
TGTGCCAGCAGCCCAACAGGGGGAGTTTCTTCTCCTGGGGCCAACGTCCTGACTTTC
CASSPTGGVSSPGANVLTF
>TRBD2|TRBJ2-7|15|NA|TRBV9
TGTGCCAGCAGCGCTGAGGATACTAGCGGGAGCGAGCAGTACTTC
CASSAEDTSGSEQYF
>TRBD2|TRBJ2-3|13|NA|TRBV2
TGTGCCAGCATCTTTACGGGGGGGGATACGCAGTATTTT
CASIFTGGDTQYF
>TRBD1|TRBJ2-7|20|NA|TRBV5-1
TGCGCCAGCAGTCGGGAGATCCGGGACAGGGCCCAGAACGTCCACTACGAGCAGTACTTC
CASSREIRDRAQNVHYEQYF
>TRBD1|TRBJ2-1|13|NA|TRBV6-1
TGTGCCAGCTGGACAGGAAATTACAATGAGCAGTTCTTC
CASWTGNYNEQFF
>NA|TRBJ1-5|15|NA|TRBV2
TGTGCCAGCAGTTTGTCAGGTCATTGGGATCAGCCCCAGCATTTT
CASSLSGHWDQPQHF
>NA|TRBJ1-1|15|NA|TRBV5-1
TGCGCCAGCAGCTTGAGTCGGGTCGGGAACACTGAAGCTTTCTTT
CASSLSRVGNTEAFF
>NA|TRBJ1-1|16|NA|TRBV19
TGTGCCAGTAGTACGAGGGTGGGGGGACCAAACACTGAAGCTTTCTTT
CASSTRVGGPNTEAFF
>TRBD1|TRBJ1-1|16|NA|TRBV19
TGTGCCAGTGGATTGCGGACAGGGGCGTGGATCTCTGAAGCTTTCTTT
CASGLRTGAWISEAFF
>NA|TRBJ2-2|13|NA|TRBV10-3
TGTGCCATCGCCGGCGGGAACACCGGGGAGCTGTTTTTT
CAIAGGNTGELFF
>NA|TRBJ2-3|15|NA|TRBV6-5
TGTGCCAGCACCCCAGGGGATGGGGCGGGAGATACGCAGTATTTT
CASTPGDGAGDTQYF
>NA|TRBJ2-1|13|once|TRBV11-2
TGTGCCAGCAGCTTAAGGGGTAACAATGAGCAGTTCTTC
CASSLRGNNEQFF
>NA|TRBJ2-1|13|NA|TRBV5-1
TGCGCCAGCAGGCGTAGCTCCTACAATGAGCAGTTCTTC
CASRRSSYNEQFF
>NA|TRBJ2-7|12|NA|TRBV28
TGTGCCAGCAGTTCCTCCTTCTACGAGCAGTACTTC
CASSSSFYEQYF
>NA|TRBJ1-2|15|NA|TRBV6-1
TGTGCCAGCAGTGGACCGGGAAAGGGGGACTATGGCTACACCTTC
CASSGPGKGDYGYTF
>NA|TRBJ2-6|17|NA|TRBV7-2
TGTGCCAGCAGCCGAAATTCAGGGATCTCTGGGGCCAACGTCCTGACTTTC
CASSRNSGISGANVLTF
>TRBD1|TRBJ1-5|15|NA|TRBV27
TGTGCCAGCAGTACACACAGGGGAAGCAATCAGCCCCAGCATTTT
CASSTHRGSNQPQHF
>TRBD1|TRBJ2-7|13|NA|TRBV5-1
TGCGCCAGCAGCCTGACAGGGGGATACGAGCAGTACTTC
CASSLTGGYEQYF
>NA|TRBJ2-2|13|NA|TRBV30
TGTGCCTGGACTAGAGTGAACACCGGGGAGCTGTTTTTT
CAWTRVNTGELFF
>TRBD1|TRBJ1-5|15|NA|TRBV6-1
TGTGCCAGCACCTCACGGGACAGGGGACGGCAGCCCCAGCATTTT
CASTSRDRGRQPQHF
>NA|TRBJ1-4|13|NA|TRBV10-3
TGTGCCACCCGGGACATGTCGCTTGAAAAACTGTTTTTT
CATRDMSLEKLFF
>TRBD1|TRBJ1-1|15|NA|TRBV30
TGTGCCTGGAGTTCACAGGGGGCTGGTGGTACTGAAGCTTTCTTT
CAWSSQGAGGTEAFF
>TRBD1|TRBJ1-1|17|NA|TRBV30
TGTGCCTGGGGGCCGGGACAGGGGTTATGGATGAACACTGAAGCTTTCTTT
CAWGPGQGLWMNTEAFF
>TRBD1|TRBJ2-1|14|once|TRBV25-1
TGTGCCAGCAGTGGACCGGGACAGGGCCGTGAGCAGTTCTTC
CASSGPGQGREQFF
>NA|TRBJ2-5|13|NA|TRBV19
TGTGCCAGTAGTATGGTAGCTGCGGAGACCCAGTACTTC
CASSMVAAETQYF
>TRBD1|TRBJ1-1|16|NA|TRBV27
TGTGCCAGCAGTTTATCGCTCCAGGGGGCGCGCGCTGAAGCTTTCTTT
CASSLSLQGARAEAFF
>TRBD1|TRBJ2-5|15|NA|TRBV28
TGTGCCAGCAGTTTGGGGACAGGGGAGGATGAGACCCAGTACTTC
CASSLGTGEDETQYF
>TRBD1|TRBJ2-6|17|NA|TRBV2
TGTGCCAGCAGTGAGGACAGGGGTAGCTCTGGGGCCAACGTCCTGACTTTC
CASSEDRGSSGANVLTF
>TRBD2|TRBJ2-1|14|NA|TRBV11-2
TGTGCCAGCAGCTTAGCGGGAGGGGCCAATGAGCAGTTCTTC
CASSLAGGANEQFF
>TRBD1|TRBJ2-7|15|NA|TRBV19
TGTGCCAGTAGTACGGGACAGGGAGGTTCCTACGAGCAGTACTTC
CASSTGQGGSYEQYF
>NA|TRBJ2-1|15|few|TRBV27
TGTGCCAGCAGTTTAAAAAAGGACTACTACAATGAGCAGTTCTTC
CASSLKKDYYNEQFF
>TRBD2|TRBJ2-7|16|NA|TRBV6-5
TGTGCCAGCAGTTCCCGCCCTAGCGGGAGGGTTTACGAGCAGTACTTC
CASSSRPSGRVYEQYF
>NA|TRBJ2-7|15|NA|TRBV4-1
TGCGCCAGCAGCCAAGATTCGGGGGTTCCTCTCGAGCAGTACTTC
CASSQDSGVPLEQYF
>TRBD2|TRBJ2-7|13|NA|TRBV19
TGTGCCAGTAGTATGGTAACTAGCGCCGAGCAGTACTTC
CASSMVTSAEQYF
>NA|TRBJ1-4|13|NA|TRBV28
TGTGCCAGCAGTTTAGGGGGGGACGAAAAACTGTTTTTT
CASSLGGDEKLFF
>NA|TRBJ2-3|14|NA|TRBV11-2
TGTGCCAGCAGCTTAGAGTCGGGCACAGATACGCAGTATTTT
CASSLESGTDTQYF
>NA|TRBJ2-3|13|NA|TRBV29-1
TGCAGCGTTGAACAACAGATCACAGATACGCAGTATTTT
CSVEQQITDTQYF
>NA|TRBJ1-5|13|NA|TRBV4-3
TGCGCCAGCAGCCAAGATAGGGGTCAGCCCCAGCATTTT
CASSQDRGQPQHF
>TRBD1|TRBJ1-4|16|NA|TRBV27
TGTGCCAGCAGTTTATTGGGACAGGGGACGGGTGAAAAACTGTTTTTT
CASSLLGQGTGEKLFF
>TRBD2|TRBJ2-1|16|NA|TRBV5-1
TGCGCCAGCAGCTCCATAGCGGGAGGTAGCTACAATGAGCAGTTCTTC
CASSSIAGGSYNEQFF
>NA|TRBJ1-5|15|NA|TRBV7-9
TGTGCCAGCAGCCCCGGACAGTTTAGCAATCAGCCCCAGCATTTT
CASSPGQFSNQPQHF
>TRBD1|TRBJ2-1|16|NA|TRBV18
TGTGCCAGCTCACCAATGTTGACAGGGGGCTCGGGTGAGCAGTTCTTC
CASSPMLTGGSGEQFF
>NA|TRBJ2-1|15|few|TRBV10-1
TGCGCCAGCCAACGAGCGGAGAGCTCCTACAATGAGCAGTTCTTC
CASQRAESSYNEQFF
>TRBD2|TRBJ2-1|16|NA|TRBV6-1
TGTGCCAGCAGTGAAAGGAGGACTAGCGCATACAATGAGCAGTTCTTC
CASSERRTSAYNEQFF
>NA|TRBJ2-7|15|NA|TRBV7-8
TGTGCCAGCAGCTTAGACGGGGGAAGCTCCTACGAGCAGTACTTC
CASSLDGGSSYEQYF
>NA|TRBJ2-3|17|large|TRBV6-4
TGTGCCAGCAGTGACTTAGGACTGGACGGGAGCACAGATACGCAGTATTTT
CASSDLGLDGSTDTQYF
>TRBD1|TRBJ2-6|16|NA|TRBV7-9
TGTGCCAGCAGCTCGTGGACAGGGACCGGGGCCAACGTCCTGACTTTC
CASSSWTGTGANVLTF
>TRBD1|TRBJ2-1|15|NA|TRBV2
TGTGCCAGCTTGTCCGGGACAGGGGGCTTCAATGAGCAGTTCTTC
CASLSGTGGFNEQFF